A selection of T cell receptor beta chains follows, all from one sample in a study of T cells in localized non-small cell lung cancer. Libraries were prepared by immunoSEQ multiplex PCR; TCRdb keeps only in-frame clonotypes and omits some of them. The data hold some 34,000 clones, with about four fifths observed a single time. Specimen: peripheral blood, collected before any cancer treatment. The receptors were gathered from a male donor aged 60 or older with stage III squamous cell lung carcinoma. Both conserved end residues are part of each CDR3. The D gene is left open where the match is weak. Size is omitted from some rows. Given values are once, few, many or a class for expanded clones.

V gene: TRBV27
J gene: TRBJ2-6
clone size: .
D gene: .
CDR3 protein: CASSSQGGLSGANVLTF
CDR3 DNA: TGTGCCAGCAGTTCGCAGGGGGGCCTCTCTGGGGCCAACGTCCTGACTTTC

V gene: TRBV5-4
J gene: TRBJ2-3
clone size: few
D gene: TRBD1
CDR3 protein: CASSLGGTITDTQYF
CDR3 DNA: TGTGCCAGCAGCTTAGGGGGCACCATCACAGATACGCAGTATTTT

V gene: TRBV11-2
J gene: TRBJ2-2
clone size: .
D gene: .
CDR3 protein: CAIRRQRMNTGELFF
CDR3 DNA: TGTGCCATACGGCGGCAGCGAATGAACACCGGGGAGCTGTTTTTT

V gene: TRBV15
J gene: TRBJ2-2
clone size: .
D gene: TRBD2
CDR3 protein: CATSGFLAGDRGELFF
CDR3 DNA: TGTGCCACCAGCGGATTCTTAGCGGGAGATCGGGGGGAGCTGTTTTTT

V gene: TRBV7-3
J gene: TRBJ2-5
clone size: .
D gene: .
CDR3 protein: CASSLTGGLETQYF
CDR3 DNA: TGTGCCAGCAGCTTAACAGGAGGCCTAGAGACCCAGTACTTC

V gene: TRBV5-6
J gene: TRBJ2-1
clone size: .
D gene: TRBD2
CDR3 protein: CASSLVAGGPNEQFF
CDR3 DNA: TGTGCCAGCAGCTTGGTAGCGGGGGGGCCCAATGAGCAGTTCTTC

V gene: TRBV19
J gene: TRBJ2-1
clone size: .
D gene: TRBD2
CDR3 protein: CASSRLSGGYNEQFF
CDR3 DNA: TGTGCCAGTAGTAGATTAAGCGGGGGCTACAATGAGCAGTTCTTC

V gene: TRBV7-8
J gene: TRBJ2-1
clone size: .
D gene: TRBD2
CDR3 protein: CASSITRTSGSYNEQFF
CDR3 DNA: TGTGCCAGCAGCATAACTCGGACTAGCGGGTCCTACAATGAGCAGTTCTTC

V gene: TRBV7-9
J gene: TRBJ2-1
clone size: few
D gene: .
CDR3 protein: CASSLASENEQFF
CDR3 DNA: TGTGCCAGCAGCTTGGCCTCTGAAAATGAGCAGTTCTTC

V gene: TRBV10-3
J gene: TRBJ1-1
clone size: .
D gene: .
CDR3 protein: CAISGLKNTEAFF
CDR3 DNA: TGTGCCATCAGTGGGCTCAAGAACACTGAAGCTTTCTTT

V gene: TRBV5-5
J gene: TRBJ1-5
clone size: few
D gene: .
CDR3 protein: CASSFQSNQPQHF
CDR3 DNA: TGTGCCAGCAGCTTCCAGAGCAATCAGCCCCAGCATTTT

V gene: TRBV11-2
J gene: TRBJ1-5
clone size: medium-sized
D gene: .
CDR3 protein: CASSDEGGSNQPQHF
CDR3 DNA: TGTGCCAGCAGCGACGAAGGAGGGAGCAATCAGCCCCAGCATTTT

V gene: TRBV28
J gene: TRBJ2-7
clone size: medium-sized
D gene: .
CDR3 protein: CASNSRRTYEQYF
CDR3 DNA: TGTGCCAGCAATTCCCGCCGCACCTACGAGCAGTACTTC

V gene: TRBV2
J gene: TRBJ1-2
clone size: .
D gene: .
CDR3 protein: CASSGGLGTGDYGYTF
CDR3 DNA: TGTGCCAGCAGTGGAGGTTTGGGGACGGGGGACTATGGCTACACCTTC

V gene: TRBV7-2
J gene: TRBJ1-2
clone size: .
D gene: .
CDR3 protein: CASSPSFGSGYTF
CDR3 DNA: TGTGCCAGCAGCCCATCTTTTGGGAGTGGCTACACCTTC

V gene: TRBV7-2
J gene: TRBJ1-4
clone size: .
D gene: .
CDR3 protein: CASSSWGPGEKLFF
CDR3 DNA: TGTGCCAGCAGCTCATGGGGCCCGGGAGAAAAACTGTTTTTT

V gene: TRBV5-1
J gene: TRBJ2-1
clone size: once
D gene: .
CDR3 protein: CASSLVGGTGNEQFF
CDR3 DNA: TGCGCCAGCAGCTTGGTCGGGGGAACCGGCAATGAGCAGTTCTTC

V gene: TRBV29-1
J gene: TRBJ2-1
clone size: .
D gene: .
CDR3 protein: CSGARRGYNEQFF
CDR3 DNA: TGCAGCGGGGCCCGCCGGGGGTACAATGAGCAGTTCTTC

V gene: TRBV5-1
J gene: TRBJ2-7
clone size: .
D gene: TRBD2
CDR3 protein: CASSVRGSPGEQYF
CDR3 DNA: TGCGCCAGCAGCGTACGCGGGAGTCCGGGGGAGCAGTACTTC

V gene: TRBV7-9
J gene: TRBJ2-3
clone size: few
D gene: .
CDR3 protein: CASSTDRESTDTQYF
CDR3 DNA: TGTGCCAGCAGCACGGACAGAGAAAGCACAGATACGCAGTATTTT

V gene: TRBV6-6
J gene: TRBJ1-5
clone size: .
D gene: .
CDR3 protein: CASKLPNHNQPQHF
CDR3 DNA: TGTGCCAGCAAATTACCAAACCACAATCAGCCCCAGCATTTT

V gene: TRBV6-5
J gene: TRBJ1-2
clone size: .
D gene: .
CDR3 protein: CASREDSVVYGYTF
CDR3 DNA: TGTGCCAGCAGGGAAGACAGCGTTGTCTATGGCTACACCTTC